One sample yielded the 2 T cell receptor beta chains listed below, sequenced in a study of CD8 T cells in Susac syndrome. The RNA input was roughly 0.5 to 1 ug, and it was reverse transcribed with random hexamers. TCRdb used MiXCR to reprocess the immunoSEQ multiplex PCR reads, holding one entry per CDR3 protein. Seen here are more than 65,000 distinct CDR3 sequences, roughly 94% observed once, and the top ten hold approximately 0.25%. The sequencing sample was made of CD8+ T cells from PBMCs. Every receptor here comes from a human donor in good health.

The chain has TRBV7-9 and TRBJ1-2, with 8 bases that match TRBD1. Germline V gene sequence: CDR1 SEHNR, CDR2 FQNEAQ (reference sequence). V lost 5 bases, J lost 3 bases, and 2 bases stayed unmatched. The CDR3 extends over 13 amino acids. The CDR3 DNA follows: TGTGCCAGCAGCCCAGGGGGCTACTATGGCTACACCTTC. Amino acids: CASSPGGYYGYTF.

This sequence joins TRBV7-9 and TRBJ2-1; 10 nucleotides match TRBD2. Trimming cost V 5 bases and J 14 bases; bases outside gene matches: 3. The CDR3 is 11 amino acids. Per germline, CDR1 SEHNR and CDR2 FQNEAQ (reference sequence). The CDR3 nucleotides read TGTGCCAGCAGCCGCGGGACTAGCGAGTTCTTC. Protein sequence: CASSRGTSEFF.